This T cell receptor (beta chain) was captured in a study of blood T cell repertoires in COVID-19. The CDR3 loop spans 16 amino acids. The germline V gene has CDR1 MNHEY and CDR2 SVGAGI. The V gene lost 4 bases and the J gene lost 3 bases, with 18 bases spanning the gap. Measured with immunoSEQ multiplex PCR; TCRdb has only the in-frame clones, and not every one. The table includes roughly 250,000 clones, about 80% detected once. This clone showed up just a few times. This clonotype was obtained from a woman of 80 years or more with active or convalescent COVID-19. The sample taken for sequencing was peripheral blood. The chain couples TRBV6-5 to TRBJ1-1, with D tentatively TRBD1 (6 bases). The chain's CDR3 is CASSSIWGRRDTEAFF. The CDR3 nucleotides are TGTGCCAGCAGTTCGATTTGGGGGCGAAGGGACACTGAAGCTTTCTTT.